This T cell receptor (beta chain) was obtained from a study of blood T cells in healthy people across ages. Through a sample-barcoded 5' primer and a J-beta primer mix, a second PCR was run for about 6 to 11 cycles. Using its own MiXCR run on the 5' RACE reads, TCRdb lists one record per CDR3 protein. The sample contains 2 million or so distinct CDR3 sequences, about 50% of which appear only once. Germline V gives CDR1 LGHDT, CDR2 YNNKEL (reference sequence). CDR3 length: 15 residues. V lost 3 bases and J lost 10; bases outside the gene matches: 4. Sequenced sample: blood. This chain connects TRBV3-1 to TRBJ2-1, with 15 bases that match TRBD2. The sequence derives from a woman in her forties in good health. The CDR3, as DNA: TGTGCCAGCAGCCAGACCGGGACTAGCGGGGGGGAGCAGTTCTTC. Translation: CASSQTGTSGGEQFF.